These 27 T cell receptor beta chains share one sample of origin, sequenced in a study of blood T cell repertoires in COVID-19. The protocol was immunoSEQ multiplex PCR, while the TCRdb copy is restricted to in-frame clones and leaves out a portion. The profile shows roughly 70,000 clones, 75% to 90% of them singletons. The specimen was peripheral blood. All receptors derive from a man between 65 and 79 years old who had recovered from COVID-19.

The chain combines TRBV5-1 with TRBJ1-5, with 8 positions matching TRBD1. The CDR3 is 13 amino acids. After removal of 5 bases from V and 7 bases from J, the junction contained 5 bases not matched to a gene. CDR1 and CDR2 from the germline V gene are SGHRS and YFSETQ. The CDR3 reads CASRQDRDQPQHF. CDR3 sequence (DNA): TGCGCCAGCAGACAGGACAGGGACCAGCCCCAGCATTTT. Drawing the rest from reference TRBV5-1 and TRBJ1-5, the complete variable domain is KAGVTQTPRYLIKTRGQQVTLSCSPISGHRSVSWYQQTPGQGLQFLFEYFSETQRNKGNFPGRFSGRQFSNSRSEMNVSTLELGDSALYLCASRQDRDQPQHFGDGTRLSIL.

V is TRBV28 and J is TRBJ1-2; TRBD1 agrees at 8 bases. The germline V gene has CDR1 MDHEN and CDR2 SYDVKM. This CDR3 contains 12 residues. The junction had 3 bases not matched to a gene; V was cut back by 10 bases and J by 2 bases. CDR3 loop: CAIQGANYGYTF. The DNA for the CDR3 is TGTGCCATTCAGGGGGCGAACTATGGCTACACCTTC.

This rearrangement joins TRBV10-1 to TRBJ2-7, with 7 bases identical to TRBD1. The CDR3 length is 13 residues. Germline-derived CDR1 and CDR2 are WNHNN and SYGVQD (reference sequence). V dropped 5 bases and J dropped 2; count of bases not matched to a gene: 3. CDR3 in amino acids: CASSMGQPYEQYF. The CDR3 DNA is TGCGCCAGCAGTATGGGACAGCCCTACGAGCAGTACTTC.

The chain employs TRBV5-1 and TRBJ2-5; 9 bases match TRBD2. This CDR3 is built from 17 residues. Germline V lookup: CDR1 SGHRS, CDR2 YFSETQ. Unmatched junction bases numbered 9, after V lost 1 base and J lost 2 bases. CDR3 protein: CASSLWGSGSTQETQYF. The CDR3 nucleotides are TGCGCCAGCAGCTTGTGGGGTAGCGGGAGCACTCAAGAGACCCAGTACTTC.

This chain links TRBV7-2 with TRBJ1-4; 9 nucleotides align to TRBD1. The J segment lost 7 bases and the V segment lost 4 bases, leaving 7 bases of the junction unmatched. The CDR3 sequence is 15 residues long. Germline V lookup: CDR1 SGHTA, CDR2 FQGNSA. As DNA, the CDR3 is TGTGCCAGCAGCTCGCGGACAGGGGAGGGTGAAAAACTGTTTTTT. Protein sequence: CASSSRTGEGEKLFF.

The chain couples TRBV9 to TRBJ2-3, with D tentatively TRBD2 (6 bases). V lost 2 bases and J lost 5, with 15 bases in between. The CDR3 totals 15 residues. The germline gives CDR1 SGDLS, CDR2 YYNGEE. CDR3 amino acids: CASSVGTLGGDTQYF. Written as DNA, the CDR3 is TGTGCCAGCAGCGTTGGGACCCTGGGAGGAGATACGCAGTATTTT.

J is TRBJ1-5 and V is TRBV3-1 (or the pseudogene TRBV3-2); D not certain. CDR1 is LGHDT, CDR2 YNNKEL, per germline (reference sequence). This CDR3 is built from 12 residues. Trimming shortened V by 0 bases and J by 5 bases, and 2 bases separated the two germline ends. CDR3 coding DNA: TGTGCCAGCAGCCAAGACGATCAGCCCCAGCATTTT. Its translation is CASSQDDQPQHF.

This chain uses TRBV5-1 with TRBJ2-3, with a possible D match to TRBD2 (6 bases). Trimming stripped 0 bases from V and 5 bases from J, with 16 bases between. The CDR3 loop spans 16 amino acids. Germline V gives CDR1 SGHRS, CDR2 YFSETQ. CDR3 in amino acids: CASSLDGGDLRDTQYF. The CDR3 DNA reads as TGCGCCAGCAGCTTGGACGGCGGGGACCTTCGAGATACGCAGTATTTT.

V and J are TRBV7-8 and TRBJ1-5; D is unresolved. The CDR3 runs 14 residues. Germline CDR1 SGHVS, CDR2 FQNEAQ. Trimming pared 0 bases from V and 7 bases from J, leaving 10 bases between. The CDR3 DNA reads TGTGCCAGCAGCTTAGCGCAGGTGGGCCAGCCCCAGCATTTT. Translating gives CASSLAQVGQPQHF.

This clone came up many times. This rearrangement joins TRBV6-5 to TRBJ2-7, with D perhaps matching TRBD1 (6 bases). CDR1 and CDR2 (germline): MNHEY, SVGAGI. This CDR3 has 15 amino acids. Trimming took 0 bases from V and 1 from J, leaving 10 bases between them. The CDR3 coding sequence is TGTGCCAGCAGTTACTCGAGACAGGATTCCTACGAGCAGTACTTC. Encoded protein: CASSYSRQDSYEQYF.

CDR3 residues: CASSLLAAGGTDTQYF. In DNA, the CDR3 is TGTGCCAGCAGTTTATTGGCTGCAGGGGGGACAGATACGCAGTATTTT. J is TRBJ2-3 and V is TRBV28, with a weak D call TRBD1 (7 bases). The CDR3 loop spans 16 amino acids. Trimming pared 1 base from V and 3 bases from J, leaving 14 bases between. CDR1 MDHEN and CDR2 SYDVKM come from the germline V gene.

The gene calls are TRBV5-1 and TRBJ2-1; 9 bases map to TRBD1. Per the germline V gene, CDR1 is SGHRS and CDR2 is YFSETQ. The CDR3 contains 16 residues. Germline trimming cut 3 bases from V and 5 bases from J; bases unmatched to any gene: 9. CDR3 protein: CASSSDGTGYHNEQFF. In DNA, the CDR3 is TGCGCCAGCAGCTCGGACGGGACAGGGTACCACAATGAGCAGTTCTTC.

V and J are TRBV9 and TRBJ2-2, with 7 bases that match TRBD1. CDR3 length: 16 residues. The germline V gene encodes CDR1 SGDLS and CDR2 YYNGEE. The junction had 8 bases not matched to a gene; V was cut back by 3 bases and J by 3 bases. CDR3 sequence: CASSATTGYYTGELFF. The CDR3 DNA reads TGTGCCAGCAGCGCGACGACAGGGTATTACACCGGGGAGCTGTTTTTT.

Only a few counts were recorded for this clone. CDR3 residues: CAISERGRDTEAFF. CDR3 DNA sequence: TGTGCCATCAGTGAACGGGGAAGGGACACTGAAGCTTTCTTT. The chain couples TRBV10-3 to TRBJ1-1; D ambiguous. CDR3 length: 14 residues. Germline loops: CDR1 ENHRY, CDR2 SYGVKD. With 3 bases removed from V and 3 bases from J, the gap between germline ends came to 11 bases.

V gene TRBV10-2 combines with J gene TRBJ2-1, with TRBD2 matching 10 bases. Germline CDR1 and CDR2: WSHSY and SAAADI. The CDR3 has 14 amino acids. Trimming cost V 4 bases and J 6 bases; bases outside gene matches: 3. CDR3 residues: CASSASGSFNEQFF. The CDR3 nucleotides read TGCGCCAGCAGTGCTAGCGGGAGTTTCAATGAGCAGTTCTTC.

The chain couples TRBV5-1 to TRBJ2-6; D is uncertain. Trimming removed 7 bases from V and 1 base from J, with 6 bases in between. The CDR3 is 13 amino acids. Germline-derived CDR1 and CDR2 are SGHRS and YFSETQ. The CDR3 sequence: CASLESGANVLTF. CDR3 DNA sequence: TGCGCCAGCCTGGAGTCTGGGGCCAACGTCCTGACTTTC.

The chain couples TRBV28 to TRBJ2-7, with D possibly matching TRBD1 (8 bases). Germline V CDR1 and CDR2: MDHEN, SYDVKM. V gave up 6 bases and J gave up 2 bases, with 17 bases separating them. The CDR3 is made up of 15 amino acids. The CDR3 loop reads CASRLQGGGTYEQYF. The DNA for the CDR3 is TGTGCCAGCAGGCTACAGGGGGGAGGGACCTACGAGCAGTACTTC.

This clone was recorded once. The chain combines TRBV19 with TRBJ2-7, with 14 bases that match TRBD2. Germline CDR1 reads LNHDA; CDR2 reads SQIVND (reference sequence). The CDR3 is 15 amino acids. J lost 9 bases, V lost 9 bases, and 13 bases had no gene match. CDR3 amino acids: CASLLTGLAGGGQYF. The CDR3 nucleotides are TGTGCCAGCCTCCTAACCGGACTAGCGGGAGGCGGGCAGTACTTC.

The chain recombines TRBV4-3 with TRBJ1-4, with 10 bases lining up with TRBD1. Germline CDR1 LGHNA, CDR2 YSLEER. J gave up 8 bases and V 5 bases, and 14 bases lay outside the gene matches. This CDR3 has 17 residues. CDR3 DNA sequence: TGCGCCAGCAGCAAGAACGGGTGGGACAGGGGAGGGGAAAAACTGTTTTTT. Its translation is CASSKNGWDRGGEKLFF.

The V gene is TRBV10-2, the J gene TRBJ1-2; 7 nucleotides align to TRBD1. The CDR3 is made up of 16 amino acids. V lost 4 bases and J lost 6; bases outside the gene matches: 14. Germline assignment: CDR1 WSHSY and CDR2 SAAADI. CDR3 region: CASSGTPQGVVHGYTF. The CDR3 nucleotides read TGCGCCAGCAGTGGAACCCCCCAGGGGGTAGTCCATGGCTACACCTTC.

The V gene is TRBV5-1, the J gene TRBJ1-2; possibly TRBD1 for D (5 bases). The CDR3 has 15 residues. Germline CDR1 and CDR2: SGHRS and YFSETQ. The germline V and J ends were trimmed by 0 bases and 7 bases, with 16 bases remaining between them. CDR3 bases: TGCGCCAGCAGCTTGGGAGGGACTGCAGCCGGTGGCTACACCTTC. Protein: CASSLGGTAAGGYTF.

The chain couples TRBV3-1 (or the pseudogene TRBV3-2) to TRBJ1-1; weak D call: TRBD1 (6 bases). Germline V gene data show CDR1 as LGHDT and CDR2 as YNNKEL (reference sequence). The CDR3 has 12 amino acids. The ends were cut back, 2 bases at V and 9 bases at J, with 10 bases in the middle. In DNA, the CDR3 is TGTGCCAGCAGCCAACCCGGACAGAAAGCTTTCTTT. It yields the protein CASSQPGQKAFF.

The DNA of the CDR3 is TGCGCCAGCAGCCAAGAAACCGGGACAGGGGGTTACAATGAGCAGTTCTTC. It translates to CASSQETGTGGYNEQFF. This chain links TRBV4-3 with TRBJ2-1; 11 bases align to TRBD1. The germline gives CDR1 LGHNA, CDR2 YSLEER. This CDR3 has 17 residues. V lost 0 bases to trimming and J lost 4 bases; unmatched junction nucleotides: 5.

V usage is TRBV5-1 and J usage is TRBJ2-2; no clear D. V was cut by 8 bases and J by 3 bases, with 17 bases left in between. There are 15 residues in the CDR3. Germline CDR1 is SGHRS and CDR2 is YFSETQ. CDR3 loop: CARSTLLGYTGELFF. CDR3 nucleotides: TGCGCCAGATCGACCCTACTCGGGTACACCGGGGAGCTGTTTTTT. The full variable domain, in which reference TRBV5-1 and TRBJ2-2 provide the parts outside the CDR3, is KAGVTQTPRYLIKTRGQQVTLSCSPISGHRSVSWYQQTPGQGLQFLFEYFSETQRNKGNFPGRFSGRQFSNSRSEMNVSTLELGDSALYLCARSTLLGYTGELFFGEGSRLTVL.

The chain combines TRBV11-2 with TRBJ1-6; D gene unclear. Per the germline V gene, CDR1 is SGHAT and CDR2 is FQNNGV. The CDR3 is 11 residues long. V lost 6 bases and J lost 8, with 5 bases in between. CDR3 region: CASSHHSPLHF. CDR3 DNA sequence: TGTGCCAGCAGTCATCATTCACCCCTCCACTTT.

The V gene is TRBV5-1, the J gene TRBJ2-7, with D perhaps matching TRBD1 (6 bases). V was shortened by 0 bases and J by 2 bases, with 9 bases between the two germline ends. CDR1 and CDR2 from the germline V gene are SGHRS and YFSETQ. The CDR3 runs to 14 residues. CDR3 protein: CASSLAQGTYEQYF. In nucleotides, the CDR3 is TGCGCCAGCAGCTTGGCTCAGGGGACCTACGAGCAGTACTTC. Together with reference TRBV5-1 and TRBJ2-7, the CDR3 gives the full variable domain: KAGVTQTPRYLIKTRGQQVTLSCSPISGHRSVSWYQQTPGQGLQFLFEYFSETQRNKGNFPGRFSGRQFSNSRSEMNVSTLELGDSALYLCASSLAQGTYEQYFGPGTRLTVT.

The chain recombines TRBV2 with TRBJ2-3, with D unresolved. The CDR3 covers 12 residues. The germline V gene encodes CDR1 SNHLY and CDR2 FYNNEI. V was pared by 7 bases and J by 1 base, with 6 bases between. This chain's CDR3 is CASNQGTDTQYF. The CDR3 DNA follows: TGTGCCAGCAACCAGGGCACAGATACGCAGTATTTT. Based on the CDR3 plus reference TRBV2 and TRBJ2-3, the full variable domain is EPEVTQTPSHQVTQMGQEVILRCVPISNHLYFYWYRQILGQKVEFLVSFYNNEISEKSEIFDDQFSVERPDGSNFTLKIRSTKLEDSAMYFCASNQGTDTQYFGPGTRLTVL.